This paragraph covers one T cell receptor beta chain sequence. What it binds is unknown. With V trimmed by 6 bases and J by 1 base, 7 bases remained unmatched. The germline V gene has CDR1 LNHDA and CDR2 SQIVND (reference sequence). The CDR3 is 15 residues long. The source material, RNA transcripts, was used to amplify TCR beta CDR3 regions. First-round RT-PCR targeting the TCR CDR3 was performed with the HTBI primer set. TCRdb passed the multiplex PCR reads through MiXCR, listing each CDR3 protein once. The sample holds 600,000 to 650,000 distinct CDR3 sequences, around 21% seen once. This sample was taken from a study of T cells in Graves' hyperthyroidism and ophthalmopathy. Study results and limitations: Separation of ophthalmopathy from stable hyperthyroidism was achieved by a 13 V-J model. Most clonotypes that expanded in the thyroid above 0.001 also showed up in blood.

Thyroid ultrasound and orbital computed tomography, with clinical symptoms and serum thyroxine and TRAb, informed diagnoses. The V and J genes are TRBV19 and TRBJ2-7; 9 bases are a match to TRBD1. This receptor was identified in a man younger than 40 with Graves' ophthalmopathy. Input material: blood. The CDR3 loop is CASSIGTGTSYEQYF. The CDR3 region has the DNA TGTGCCAGTAGCATTGGGACAGGGACGTCCTACGAGCAGTACTTC.